The entry below describes one T cell receptor beta chain. CD45RO+ cells and CCR7-negative CD45RA+ TemRA cells were combined as CD8 memory. The entry originates in a study of shared clonotypes between healthy human individuals. The table came from immunoSEQ multiplex PCR; TCRdb's copy has only in-frame clones and leaves some out. This sample has about 79,000 clones, with 60% to 80% found just once. In germline, CDR1 is SNHLY, CDR2 FYNNEI. This CDR3 has 14 residues. The V segment lost 4 bases and the J segment 5 bases; nucleotides outside the gene matches: 5. The sequencing sample was made of memory CD8+ T cells sorted from blood. The subset denotes: CD45RO+ cells pooled with CCR7-negative TemRA cells. The V and J genes are TRBV2 and TRBJ2-5; 9 bases fit TRBD1. This TCR derives from a man aged 25 to 40 in good health. DNA of the CDR3: TGTGCCAGCAGTGGGACAGGGGACGTGGAGACCCAGTACTTC. The encoded protein is CASSGTGDVETQYF.